This TCR beta chain was sequenced in a study of early T cells in non-severe SARS-CoV-2 infection. As for the study in general: Sequencing targeted bulk RNA from unsorted whole blood, leaving chains unpaired.

The CDR3 sequence is 15 residues long. Germline assignment: CDR1 LNHDA and CDR2 SQIVND (reference sequence). V lost 4 bases to trimming and J lost 6 bases; unmatched junction nucleotides: 7. As part of library construction, unique molecular identifiers were attached to individual cDNA molecules. Each CDR3 protein is one row after TCRdb ran MiXCR on the 5' RACE reads. The data hold over 70,000 distinct CDR3 sequences, with 13% to 15% observed a single time. The J gene is TRBJ2-1, the V gene TRBV19; 9 bases line up with TRBD2. The sample in question was whole blood, obtained at baseline. The clonotype was recovered from an adult who was a healthcare worker with PCR-confirmed SARS-CoV-2 infection or an uninfected control (not recorded which). The CDR3 nucleotides read TGTGCCAGTAGTAAGGGCGGGAGGGCCGGCAATGAGCAGTTCTTC. Protein sequence: CASSKGGRAGNEQFF.